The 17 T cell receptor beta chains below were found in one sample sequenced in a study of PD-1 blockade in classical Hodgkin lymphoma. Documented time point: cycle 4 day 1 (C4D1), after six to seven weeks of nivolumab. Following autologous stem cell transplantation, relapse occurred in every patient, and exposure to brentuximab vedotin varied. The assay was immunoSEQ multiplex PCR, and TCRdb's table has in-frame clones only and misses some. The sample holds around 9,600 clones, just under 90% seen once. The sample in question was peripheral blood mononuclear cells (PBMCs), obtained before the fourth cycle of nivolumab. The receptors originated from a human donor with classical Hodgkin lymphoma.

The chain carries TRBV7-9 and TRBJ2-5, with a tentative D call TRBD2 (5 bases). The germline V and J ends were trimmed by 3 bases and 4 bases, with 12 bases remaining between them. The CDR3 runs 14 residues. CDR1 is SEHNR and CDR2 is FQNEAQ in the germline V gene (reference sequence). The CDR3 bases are TGTGCCAGCAGCTTCGGACCCCGGGGAGAGACCCAGTACTTC. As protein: CASSFGPRGETQYF.

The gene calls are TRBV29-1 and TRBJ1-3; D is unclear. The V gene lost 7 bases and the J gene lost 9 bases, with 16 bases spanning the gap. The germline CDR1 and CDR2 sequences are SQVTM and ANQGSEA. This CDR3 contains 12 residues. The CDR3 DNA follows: TGCAGCGGTGTGACTGGGATCGGCACCATATATTTT. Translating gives CSGVTGIGTIYF.

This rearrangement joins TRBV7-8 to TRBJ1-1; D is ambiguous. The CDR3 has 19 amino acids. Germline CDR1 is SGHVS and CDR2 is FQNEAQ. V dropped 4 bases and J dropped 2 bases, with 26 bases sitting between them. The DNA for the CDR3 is TGTGCCAGCAGCTCGACCCTTAGTACTTACGGACGGAGCAACACTGAAGCTTTCTTT. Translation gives CASSSTLSTYGRSNTEAFF.

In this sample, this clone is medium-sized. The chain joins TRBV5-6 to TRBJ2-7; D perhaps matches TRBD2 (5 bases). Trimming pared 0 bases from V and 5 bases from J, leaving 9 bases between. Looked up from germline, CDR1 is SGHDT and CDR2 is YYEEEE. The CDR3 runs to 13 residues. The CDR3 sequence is CASSLEVGDEQYF. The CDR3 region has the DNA TGTGCCAGCAGCTTGGAGGTCGGGGACGAGCAGTACTTC.

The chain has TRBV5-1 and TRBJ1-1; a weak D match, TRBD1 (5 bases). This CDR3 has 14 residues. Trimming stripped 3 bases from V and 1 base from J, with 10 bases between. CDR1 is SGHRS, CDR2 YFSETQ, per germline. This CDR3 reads CASSSRGRNTEAFF. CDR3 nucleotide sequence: TGCGCCAGCAGCTCCCGGGGGAGGAACACTGAAGCTTTCTTT.

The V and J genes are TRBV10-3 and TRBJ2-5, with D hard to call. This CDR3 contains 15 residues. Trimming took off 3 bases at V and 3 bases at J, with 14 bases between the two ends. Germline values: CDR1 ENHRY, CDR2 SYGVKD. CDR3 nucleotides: TGTGCCATCAGTGATTTCGAGTCTCCCAAAGAGACCCAGTACTTC. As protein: CAISDFESPKETQYF.

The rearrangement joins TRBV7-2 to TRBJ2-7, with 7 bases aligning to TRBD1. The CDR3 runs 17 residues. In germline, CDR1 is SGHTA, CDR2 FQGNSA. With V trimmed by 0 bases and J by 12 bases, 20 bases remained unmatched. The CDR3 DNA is TGTGCCAGCAGCTTAGCCGCGATTGACAGGGCCCTTAGGGGGCTGTACTTC. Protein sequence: CASSLAAIDRALRGLYF.

The CDR3 loop reads CASSLGAGDSTDTQYF. CDR3 coding DNA: TGTGCCAGCAGCTTAGGGGCGGGGGATTCCACAGATACGCAGTATTTT. V gene TRBV7-9 combines with J gene TRBJ2-3; TRBD2 matches at 7 bases. Trimming at V came to 1 base and at J to 2 bases, leaving 6 bases not matched to a gene. Looked up from germline, CDR1 is SEHNR and CDR2 is FQNEAQ (reference sequence). The CDR3 spans 16 residues. The whole variable domain, remainder taken from reference TRBV7-9 and TRBJ2-3, is DTGVSQNPRHKITKRGQNVTFRCDPISEHNRLYWYRQTLGQGPEFLTYFQNEAQLEKSRLLSDRFSAERPKGSFSTLEIQRTEQGDSAMYLCASSLGAGDSTDTQYFGPGTRLTVL.

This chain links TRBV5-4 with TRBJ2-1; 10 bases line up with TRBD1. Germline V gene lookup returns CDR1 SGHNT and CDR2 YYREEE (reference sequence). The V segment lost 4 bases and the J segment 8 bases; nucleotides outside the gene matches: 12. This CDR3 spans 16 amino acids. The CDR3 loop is CASSKNAGTGAYEQFF. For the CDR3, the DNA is TGTGCCAGCAGCAAAAACGCCGGGACAGGGGCATATGAGCAGTTCTTC.

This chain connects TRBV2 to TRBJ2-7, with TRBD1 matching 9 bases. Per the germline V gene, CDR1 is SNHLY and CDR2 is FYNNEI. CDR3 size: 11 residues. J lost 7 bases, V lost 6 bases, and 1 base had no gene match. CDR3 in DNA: TGTGCCAGCAGGACAGGGGGGGAGCAGTACTTC. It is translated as CASRTGGEQYF.

The CDR3 loop reads CASSQENRASEQYF. The CDR3 region has the DNA TGCGCCAGCAGCCAAGAGAACAGGGCCAGCGAGCAGTACTTC. The chain recombines TRBV4-3 with TRBJ2-7; possibly TRBD1 for D (6 bases). This CDR3 is built from 14 residues. CDR1 LGHNA and CDR2 YSLEER come from the germline V gene. V gave up 0 bases and J gave up 6 bases, with 12 bases separating them.

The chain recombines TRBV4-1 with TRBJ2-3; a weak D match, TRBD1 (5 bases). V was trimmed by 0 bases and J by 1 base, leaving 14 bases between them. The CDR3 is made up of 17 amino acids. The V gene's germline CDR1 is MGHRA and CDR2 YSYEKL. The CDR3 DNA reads TGCGCCAGCAGCCAAGAAGATTCAGGGATCGGCACAGATACGCAGTATTTT. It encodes CASSQEDSGIGTDTQYF.

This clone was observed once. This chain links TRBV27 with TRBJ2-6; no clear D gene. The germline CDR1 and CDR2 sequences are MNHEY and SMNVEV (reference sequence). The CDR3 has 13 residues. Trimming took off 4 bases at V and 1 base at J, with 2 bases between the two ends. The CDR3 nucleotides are TGTGCCAGCAGTTGGTCTGGGGCCAACGTCCTGACTTTC. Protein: CASSWSGANVLTF. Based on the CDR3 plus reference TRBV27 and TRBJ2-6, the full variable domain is EAQVTQNPRYLITVTGKKLTVTCSQNMNHEYMSWYRQDPGLGLRQIYYSMNVEVTDKGDVPEGYKVSRKEKRNFPLILESPSPNQTSLYFCASSWSGANVLTFGAGSRLTVL.

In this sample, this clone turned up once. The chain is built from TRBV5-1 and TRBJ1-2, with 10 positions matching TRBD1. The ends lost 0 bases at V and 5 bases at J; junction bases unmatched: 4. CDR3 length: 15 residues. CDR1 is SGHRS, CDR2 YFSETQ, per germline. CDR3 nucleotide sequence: TGCGCCAGCAGCTTGGCCCCGGGACAGGGGTATGGCTACACCTTC. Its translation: CASSLAPGQGYGYTF.

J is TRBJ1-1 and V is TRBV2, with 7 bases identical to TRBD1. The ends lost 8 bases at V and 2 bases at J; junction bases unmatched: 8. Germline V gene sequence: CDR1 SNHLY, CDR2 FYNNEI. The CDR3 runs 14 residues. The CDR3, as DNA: TGTGCCAGCCTCCGGGACAGCAGTAACACTGAAGCTTTCTTT. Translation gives CASLRDSSNTEAFF. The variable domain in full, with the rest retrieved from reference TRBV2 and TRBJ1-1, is EPEVTQTPSHQVTQMGQEVILRCVPISNHLYFYWYRQILGQKVEFLVSFYNNEISEKSEIFDDQFSVERPDGSNFTLKIRSTKLEDSAMYFCASLRDSSNTEAFFGQGTRLTVV.

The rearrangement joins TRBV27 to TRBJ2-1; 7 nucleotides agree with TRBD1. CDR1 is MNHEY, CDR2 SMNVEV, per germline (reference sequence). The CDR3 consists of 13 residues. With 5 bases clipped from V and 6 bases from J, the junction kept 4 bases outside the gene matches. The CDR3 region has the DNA TGTGCCAGCAGTAGACAGGGTAGCAATGAGCAGTTCTTC. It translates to CASSRQGSNEQFF.

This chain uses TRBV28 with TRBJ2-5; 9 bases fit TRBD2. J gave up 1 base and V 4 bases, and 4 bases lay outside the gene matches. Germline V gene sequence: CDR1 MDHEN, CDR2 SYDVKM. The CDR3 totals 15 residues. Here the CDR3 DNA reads TGTGCCAGCAGTTGGAGCGGGGGGCTCCAAGAGACCCAGTACTTC. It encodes CASSWSGGLQETQYF.